The 23 T cell receptor beta chains below come from one sample, sequenced in a study of T-cell reconstitution after alpha-beta-depleted transplantation in children. During its preparation, the TCRbeta library received unique molecular identifiers. A single record per CDR3 protein comes from TCRdb applying MiXCR to the PCR reads. The data contain around 500,000 distinct CDR3 sequences, roughly an eighth of them singletons. The sample consisted of PBMCs from the stem cell graft donor, taken from the stem cell graft. These receptors came from a human donor who donated a stem cell graft to a child with combined immunodeficiency.

The V gene is TRBV4-2, the J gene TRBJ2-6, with D tentatively TRBD2 (5 bases). The CDR3 loop spans 15 amino acids. V gave up 4 bases and J gave up 0 bases, with 7 bases separating them. Germline V CDR1 and CDR2: LGHNA, YNFKEQ. For the CDR3, the DNA is TGTGCCAGCAGCCTCGGGAACTCTGGGGCCAACGTCCTGACTTTC. This gives the protein CASSLGNSGANVLTF.

This clonotype was found many times. J is TRBJ2-3 and V is TRBV20-1; TRBD1 matches 7 bases. Germline trimming cut 3 bases from V and 1 base from J; bases unmatched to any gene: 13. CDR3 length: 17 amino acids. Germline V gene data show CDR1 as DFQATT and CDR2 as SNEGSKA (reference sequence). The chain's CDR3 is CSASSSTGRWGTDTQYF. CDR3 nucleotides: TGCAGTGCTAGTAGTTCGACAGGGCGGTGGGGCACAGATACGCAGTATTTT.

In its sample, this clonotype was seen a few times. This chain uses TRBV29-1 with TRBJ2-1; 9 bases are a match to TRBD2. Trimming cost V 4 bases and J 4 bases; bases outside gene matches: 14. The CDR3 contains 17 residues. Germline V gene data show CDR1 as SQVTM and CDR2 as ANQGSEA. In DNA, the CDR3 is TGCAGCGTTGTATTGCTAGCGGGGCAGATTGCGTACAATGAGCAGTTCTTC. This gives the protein CSVVLLAGQIAYNEQFF.

The chain carries TRBV5-4 and TRBJ2-1; D is possibly TRBD1 or TRBD2 (5 bases each). Trimming removed 1 base from V and 6 bases from J, with 8 bases in between. The CDR3 is 13 amino acids. Germline lookup yields CDR1 SGHNT and CDR2 YYREEE (reference sequence). The CDR3 DNA follows: TGTGCCAGCAGCTTGAGGGACGTCAATGAGCAGTTCTTC. This gives the protein CASSLRDVNEQFF. Full variable domain (rest looked up from reference TRBV5-4 and TRBJ2-1): ETGVTQSPTHLIKTRGQQVTLRCSSQSGHNTVSWYQQALGQGPQFIFQYYREEENGRGNFPPRFSGLQFPNYSSELNVNALELDDSALYLCASSLRDVNEQFFGPGTRLTVL.

This clonotype showed up just a few times. The V gene is TRBV10-3, the J gene TRBJ1-2; 7 bases map to TRBD1. After removal of 10 bases from V and 7 bases from J, the junction contained 9 bases not matched to a gene. Germline CDR1 is ENHRY and CDR2 is SYGVKD. CDR3 length: 12 amino acids. DNA for the CDR3: TGTGCCACCCAGACAGGGAGGGCTGGCTACACCTTC. Encoded protein: CATQTGRAGYTF.

V usage is TRBV27 and J usage is TRBJ2-2; 9 bases match TRBD1. The V gene's germline CDR1 is MNHEY and CDR2 SMNVEV (reference sequence). The V and J ends lost 7 bases and 0 bases, in that order; junction bases with no gene match: 6. CDR3 length equals 16 residues. CDR3 amino acids: CASNSQGAANTGELFF. The CDR3 DNA is TGTGCCAGCAACTCACAGGGGGCGGCGAACACCGGGGAGCTGTTTTTT.

This clonotype was recorded at least ten times. V gene TRBV20-1 combines with J gene TRBJ2-7, with 14 bases lining up with TRBD2. The CDR3 is 17 residues long. The J segment lost 2 bases and the V segment lost 4 bases, leaving 10 bases of the junction unmatched. Germline V gives CDR1 DFQATT, CDR2 SNEGSKA (reference sequence). The CDR3 reads CSATGGTSGRYTYEQYF. The CDR3 DNA sequence: TGCAGTGCTACGGGCGGGACTAGCGGGAGATACACCTACGAGCAGTACTTC.

In regard to this clonotype: Just one base apart from a much larger clone, this may be a read error. The CDR3 does not end in the conserved phenylalanine or tryptophan, so this is likely a read error. The gene calls are TRBV20-1 and TRBJ1-1, with D unresolved. The CDR3 is 14 residues long. The V end was cut by 6 bases, the J end by 4 bases, with 18 bases between. Looked up from germline, CDR1 is DFQATT and CDR2 is SNEGSKA (reference sequence). CDR3 loop: CSAPPAQASTEAFY. CDR3 DNA sequence: TGCAGTGCGCCACCGGCTCAGGCGAGCACTGAAGCTTTCTAT.

This clonotype was counted between two and nine times. The V call is TRBV6-2 or TRBV6-3, the J call TRBJ2-5; perhaps D is TRBD1 or TRBD2 (5 bases each). The CDR3 consists of 13 residues. Looked up from germline, CDR1 is MNHEY and CDR2 is SVGEGT. Trimming stripped 7 bases from V and 4 bases from J, with 13 bases between. CDR3 DNA: TGTGCCAGCACACGCCCGAGGGGAGAGACCCAGTACTTC. Amino acid sequence: CASTRPRGETQYF.

This chain connects TRBV7-3 to TRBJ2-3; a weak D match, TRBD1 (6 bases). This CDR3 contains 14 residues. The germline V gene has CDR1 SGHTA and CDR2 FQGTGA. V was shortened by 1 base and J by 6 bases, with 11 bases between the two germline ends. The CDR3 region has the DNA TGTGCCAGCAGCTTAAGCAGGGGATCTGATACGCAGTATTTT. It encodes CASSLSRGSDTQYF.

The CDR3 nucleotides read TGTGCCTGGAGACCCCTTTTTAGATCCTACAATGAGCAGTTCTTC. This encodes CAWRPLFRSYNEQFF. The V and J genes are TRBV30 and TRBJ2-1; D gene uncertain. V was shortened by 3 bases and J by 1 base, with 13 bases between the two germline ends. Per the germline V gene, CDR1 is GTSNPN and CDR2 is SVGIG (reference sequence). The CDR3 extends over 15 amino acids.

The chain carries TRBV4-3 and TRBJ2-2, with D unresolved. V shed 0 bases and J shed 7 bases, with 12 bases lying between them. This CDR3 is 15 amino acids long. The germline V gene has CDR1 LGHNA and CDR2 YSLEER. CDR3 residues: CASSQDARLDGELFF. CDR3 in DNA: TGCGCCAGCAGCCAAGATGCCCGGCTGGACGGGGAGCTGTTTTTT.

Here the CDR3 DNA reads TGCAGCGTTGAATCTGGGTCCCAGCCCTACGAGCAGTACTTC. This codes for CSVESGSQPYEQYF. This chain links TRBV29-1 with TRBJ2-7; D gene ambiguous. CDR3 length equals 14 residues. Between the trimmed V and J ends, which lost 2 bases and 2 bases, there was a span of 13 bases. The V gene's germline CDR1 is SQVTM and CDR2 ANQGSEA.

The CDR3 bases are TGTGCCAGCAGCTTGACTAGCGGGAGCCTTCAAAATGAGCAGTTCTTC. Translated: CASSLTSGSLQNEQFF. The V call is TRBV7-9, the J call TRBJ2-1; 12 positions agree with TRBD2. Trimming took 3 bases from V and 7 from J; bases not matched to a gene: 7. The CDR3 loop spans 16 amino acids. Germline CDR1 reads SEHNR; CDR2 reads FQNEAQ (reference sequence). The variable domain in full, with the rest retrieved from reference TRBV7-9 and TRBJ2-1, is DTGVSQNPRHKITKRGQNVTFRCDPISEHNRLYWYRQTLGQGPEFLTYFQNEAQLEKSRLLSDRFSAERPKGSFSTLEIQRTEQGDSAMYLCASSLTSGSLQNEQFFGPGTRLTVL.

This rearrangement joins TRBV7-9 to TRBJ2-3, with D uncertain. The V gene lost 5 bases and the J gene lost 0 bases, with 12 bases spanning the gap. CDR1 and CDR2 (germline): SEHNR, FQNEAQ (reference sequence). This CDR3 region has 15 residues. This CDR3 is CASSLFGISTDTQYF. The DNA of the CDR3 is TGTGCCAGCAGCCTTTTCGGTATAAGCACAGATACGCAGTATTTT.

This clonotype has only a few counts. The J gene is TRBJ2-5, the V gene TRBV30; the D gene is possibly TRBD2 (5 bases). Germline assignment: CDR1 GTSNPN and CDR2 SVGIG (reference sequence). The V gene lost 4 bases and the J gene lost 4 bases, with 16 bases spanning the gap. This CDR3 region has 14 residues. The CDR3: CAWTPGNSGETQYF. For the CDR3, the DNA is TGTGCCTGGACCCCCGGGAATTCTGGAGAGACCCAGTACTTC. Full variable domain (missing parts from reference TRBV30 and TRBJ2-5): SQTIHQWPATLVQPVGSPLSLECTVEGTSNPNLYWYRQAAGRGLQLLFYSVGIGQISSEVPQNLSASRPQDRQFILSSKKLLLSDSGFYLCAWTPGNSGETQYFGPGTRLLVL.

This clonotype was recorded many times. The chain combines TRBV12-3 or TRBV12-4 with TRBJ2-2, with a possible D match to TRBD2 (6 bases). The CDR3 runs 13 residues. The V end lost 9 bases, the J end lost 5 bases, and 13 bases lay between the germline ends. CDR3 region: CASGPRGTGELFF. In DNA form, the CDR3 reads TGTGCCAGTGGTCCCCGGGGGACCGGGGAGCTGTTTTTT.

The chain employs TRBV18 and TRBJ2-1; 9 positions match TRBD1. Trimming at V came to 2 bases and at J to 5 bases, leaving 7 bases not matched to a gene. This CDR3 spans 16 amino acids. CDR1 and CDR2 from the germline V gene are KGHSH and LQKENI. The CDR3 protein is CASSPMGQGFHNEQFF. CDR3 DNA: TGTGCCAGCTCACCAATGGGACAGGGATTCCACAATGAGCAGTTCTTC.

The J gene is TRBJ2-3, the V gene TRBV3-1; 10 nucleotides line up with TRBD2. V was pared by 4 bases and J by 2 bases, with 6 bases of the junction left unmatched. Germline V gives CDR1 LGHDT, CDR2 YNNKEL (reference sequence). This CDR3 spans 16 amino acids. The CDR3 reads CASSPWTSGDTDTQYF. CDR3 DNA: TGTGCCAGCAGCCCCTGGACTAGCGGAGACACAGATACGCAGTATTTT.

This clonotype showed up just a few times. The chain carries TRBV25-1 and TRBJ1-5; no firm D call. V lost 6 bases and J 0 bases, leaving 3 bases between the germline ends. Germline CDR1 and CDR2: MGHDK and SYGVNS. The CDR3 totals 12 residues. Here the CDR3 reads CASRGSNQPQHF. Written as DNA, the CDR3 is TGTGCCAGCAGGGGTAGCAATCAGCCCCAGCATTTT.

This clonotype was picked up a small number of times. The chain is built from TRBV4-2 and TRBJ2-2; D is ambiguous. V was trimmed by 1 base and J by 4 bases, leaving 7 bases between them. The CDR3 totals 14 residues. Per germline, CDR1 LGHNA and CDR2 YNFKEQ. In DNA form, the CDR3 reads TGTGCCAGCAGCCAAGCACCGGGCACCGGGGAGCTGTTTTTT. It specifies CASSQAPGTGELFF.

This clonotype was detected only a few times. DNA for the CDR3: TGTGCCAGCAGCTTGGAGGACAGGGCCTTATACTTC. This gives the protein CASSLEDRALYF. This chain joins TRBV7-9 and TRBJ2-5; 8 nucleotides match TRBD1. The CDR3 totals 12 residues. V shed 3 bases and J 14 bases; nucleotides not matched to a gene: 8. CDR1 SEHNR and CDR2 FQNEAQ come from the germline V gene (reference sequence).

This clonotype was picked up many times. The chain couples TRBV29-1 to TRBJ1-4; 7 bases match TRBD1. The CDR3 has 12 amino acids. Unmatched junction bases numbered 3, after V lost 6 bases and J lost 5 bases. Germline assignment: CDR1 SQVTM and CDR2 ANQGSEA. The CDR3 here is CSVQQGNEKLFF. CDR3 nucleotides: TGCAGCGTGCAACAGGGGAATGAAAAACTGTTTTTT.